Listed here are 17 T cell receptor beta chains from one sample, sequenced in a study of response to subunit inactivated influenza vaccine. TCRdb called the RT-PCR reads again in MiXCR, with one record for every CDR3 protein. The repertoire consists of about 520,000 distinct CDR3 sequences, with about 25% occurring once and the leading ten covering approximately 2%. The material sequenced was CD4+ T cells sorted from PBMCs, taken more than 4 days after vaccination. The source is a man aged 45-65 years who received an inactivated influenza vaccine.

V and J are TRBV6-5 and TRBJ1-1, with a possible D match to TRBD1 (5 bases). Germline values: CDR1 MNHEY, CDR2 SVGAGI. The CDR3 runs to 14 residues. The ends were cut back, 0 bases at V and 7 bases at J, with 12 bases in the middle. This chain's CDR3 is CASSYSGGGVEAFF. The CDR3 DNA follows: TGTGCCAGCAGTTACTCGGGCGGGGGTGTTGAAGCTTTCTTT.

Ten or more counts support this clonotype. The chain joins TRBV20-1 to TRBJ2-1; 10 nucleotides agree with TRBD2. CDR1 and CDR2 (germline): DFQATT, SNEGSKA (reference sequence). V lost 5 bases, J lost 7 bases, and 5 bases stayed unmatched. This CDR3 region has 13 residues. CDR3 nucleotides: TGCAGTGCTTCCCAGACTAGCGGGAATGAGCAGTTCTTC. Translated: CSASQTSGNEQFF.

This clonotype was counted a few times. The J gene is TRBJ2-5, the V gene TRBV27; D perhaps matches TRBD2 (6 bases). The CDR3 totals 14 residues. In germline, CDR1 is MNHEY, CDR2 SMNVEV (reference sequence). Trimming removed 10 bases at V and 3 bases at J, with 18 bases between. Written as DNA, the CDR3 is TGTGCCAACCGGGAGCCGAAACCAAAAGAGACCCAGTACTTC. Translating gives CANREPKPKETQYF.

The chain has TRBV10-3 and TRBJ2-4; D uncertain. The germline V gene encodes CDR1 ENHRY and CDR2 SYGVKD. This CDR3 contains 11 residues. V lost 8 bases, J lost 3 bases, and 5 bases lay in between. The CDR3 region is CAIGDKNIQYF. In DNA, the CDR3 is TGTGCCATCGGAGACAAAAACATTCAGTACTTC.

This clonotype occurred a few times. This chain uses TRBV5-6 with TRBJ2-1; weak D call: TRBD2 (5 bases). The germline V gene encodes CDR1 SGHDT and CDR2 YYEEEE. V lost 3 bases and J lost 7, with 20 bases in between. The CDR3 consists of 16 residues. The CDR3 region is CASSSPPGTRGNEQFF. The DNA for the CDR3 is TGTGCCAGCAGCTCACCCCCGGGAACAAGAGGGAATGAGCAGTTCTTC.

The rearrangement links TRBV4-3 to TRBJ2-7; 8 nucleotides agree with TRBD2. The CDR3 sequence is 16 residues long. V shed 1 base and J 6 bases; nucleotides not matched to a gene: 11. Germline values: CDR1 LGHNA, CDR2 YSLEER. CDR3 nucleotide sequence: TGCGCCAGCAGCCAAGGAAACCCCGGGGGGGCGGGCGAGCAGTACTTC. Its translation is CASSQGNPGGAGEQYF.

This clonotype was seen only a few times. V usage is TRBV12-3 or TRBV12-4 and J usage is TRBJ2-1; D possibly uses TRBD1 or TRBD2 (5 bases each). The CDR3 runs to 17 residues. V dropped 6 bases and J dropped 4 bases, with 22 bases sitting between them. This chain's CDR3 is CASSKRGRSGLYNEQFF. The CDR3 DNA reads TGTGCCAGCAGCAAAAGGGGCAGGAGCGGCCTTTACAATGAGCAGTTCTTC.

This clonotype has a handful of counts. The V and J genes are TRBV4-3 and TRBJ2-1, with 11 bases identical to TRBD2. The V and J ends lost 4 bases and 0 bases, in that order; junction bases with no gene match: 5. The CDR3 is made up of 17 amino acids. The germline V gene has CDR1 LGHNA and CDR2 YSLEER. The DNA of the CDR3 is TGCGCCAGCAGCCGTACTAGCGGGAGAAACTCCTACAATGAGCAGTTCTTC. This translates into CASSRTSGRNSYNEQFF.

This chain joins TRBV25-1 and TRBJ2-1, with 9 bases that match TRBD2. Trimming took 5 bases from V and 9 from J; bases not matched to a gene: 8. CDR3 length: 14 residues. From germline, CDR1 is MGHDK and CDR2 SYGVNS. This chain's CDR3 is CASSTASGIGEQFF. CDR3 DNA sequence: TGTGCCAGCAGTACGGCTAGCGGGATAGGTGAGCAGTTCTTC.

The gene calls are TRBV11-2 and TRBJ2-1; D is unclear. The V gene's germline CDR1 is SGHAT and CDR2 FQNNGV. Between the trimmed V and J ends, which lost 3 bases and 4 bases, there was a span of 10 bases. This CDR3 is 14 amino acids long. The CDR3 is CASSLDGRYNEQFF. DNA for the CDR3: TGTGCCAGCAGCTTGGACGGTAGATACAATGAGCAGTTCTTC.

This chain joins TRBV11-2 and TRBJ2-2, with D unresolved. The CDR3 runs to 16 residues. Germline lookup yields CDR1 SGHAT and CDR2 FQNNGV. V was clipped by 5 bases and J by 6 bases, with 19 bases between them. CDR3 coding DNA: TGTGCCAGCAGCCCCGTCCCTCTAGTGAGCGCCGGGGAGCTGTTTTTT. Protein product: CASSPVPLVSAGELFF.

V is TRBV19 and J is TRBJ2-1, with 12 nucleotides matching TRBD2. Germline V CDR1 and CDR2: LNHDA, SQIVND (reference sequence). The CDR3 has 16 residues. V shed 7 bases, J shed 6 bases, and the junction held 10 bases outside the gene matches. The CDR3 DNA reads TGTGCCAGTAACCAACTACTAGCGGGGGGCGGCAATGAGCAGTTCTTC. Encoded protein: CASNQLLAGGGNEQFF.

This clonotype appeared a few times. V gene TRBV4-3 combines with J gene TRBJ1-5; D is undetermined. The length of the CDR3 is 13 residues. Looked up from germline, CDR1 is LGHNA and CDR2 is YSLEER. Trimming cost V 2 bases and J 5 bases, with 7 bases left between them. The CDR3 region is CASSQTRDQPQHF. Written as DNA, the CDR3 is TGCGCCAGCAGCCAAACGAGGGATCAGCCCCAGCATTTT.

This clonotype has more than one count but fewer than ten. This chain joins TRBV20-1 and TRBJ2-3; D is unclear. This CDR3 region has 13 residues. Trimming removed 0 bases from V and 5 bases from J, with 9 bases in between. CDR1 is DFQATT and CDR2 is SNEGSKA in the germline V gene (reference sequence). The CDR3 DNA reads as TGCAGTGCTAGAGATTATTTAGGAGATACGCAGTATTTT. Protein: CSARDYLGDTQYF.

There are a few counts of this clonotype. The chain employs TRBV5-5 and TRBJ2-1, with TRBD2 matching over 12 bases. Trimming removed 4 bases from V and 7 bases from J; junction bases left unmatched: 3. This CDR3 has 14 residues. Germline CDR1 SGHKS, CDR2 YYEKEE (reference sequence). DNA for the CDR3: TGTGCCAGCAGCGGGGGACTAGCGGGTAATGAGCAGTTCTTC. This codes for CASSGGLAGNEQFF.

The chain links TRBV6-5 to TRBJ2-3; 9 nucleotides line up with TRBD1. Germline CDR1 is MNHEY and CDR2 is SVGAGI. Trimming took 0 bases from V and 2 from J; bases not matched to a gene: 9. The length of the CDR3 is 18 residues. CDR3 region: CASSYSSGTGTITDTQYF. CDR3 bases: TGTGCCAGCAGTTACTCTTCTGGGACAGGGACTATCACAGATACGCAGTATTTT.

V usage is TRBV27 and J usage is TRBJ2-1; TRBD2 matches 12 bases. The CDR3 runs to 16 residues. CDR1 and CDR2 (germline): MNHEY, SMNVEV (reference sequence). J lost 8 bases, V lost 5 bases, and 10 bases had no gene match. As DNA, the CDR3 is TGTGCCAGCAGTGGCAGGACTAGCGGGGCTCTCGATGAGCAGTTCTTC. The encoded protein is CASSGRTSGALDEQFF.